This T cell receptor (beta chain) was identified in a study of CD8 T cells in Susac syndrome. As to this clonotype: The antigen remains undetermined.

Trimming cost V 11 bases and J 0 bases, with 18 bases left between them. CDR3 length equals 15 residues. Germline-derived CDR1 and CDR2 are MDHEN and SYDVKM. With random hexamers, roughly 0.45 to 1 ug RNA was reverse transcribed. An immunoSEQ multiplex PCR amplified TCR beta CDR3 over 54 Vbeta and 13 Jbeta. TCRdb re-derived calls from the immunoSEQ multiplex PCR reads in MiXCR, one entry per CDR3 protein. The data hold hundreds of thousands of distinct CDR3 sequences, with 93% observed a single time. Whole-study findings and limits: An acknowledgment was made by the study that its TCR sequencing and HLA analysis involved relatively few individuals.

Sequencing of TCR beta was performed on blood CD8+ T cells and on blood CD4+ T cells. The multiple sclerosis control cohort comprised treatment-naive individuals presenting with stable or active relapsing-remitting disease. The clonotype was recovered from a human donor with multiple sclerosis. J is TRBJ2-3 and V is TRBV28; TRBD1 is a possible D gene (6 bases). The sample consisted of CD4+ T cells from PBMCs. CDR3: CAVRRDRSSTDTQYF. The CDR3, as DNA: TGTGCCGTCCGACGAGACAGGTCTAGCACAGATACGCAGTATTTT.